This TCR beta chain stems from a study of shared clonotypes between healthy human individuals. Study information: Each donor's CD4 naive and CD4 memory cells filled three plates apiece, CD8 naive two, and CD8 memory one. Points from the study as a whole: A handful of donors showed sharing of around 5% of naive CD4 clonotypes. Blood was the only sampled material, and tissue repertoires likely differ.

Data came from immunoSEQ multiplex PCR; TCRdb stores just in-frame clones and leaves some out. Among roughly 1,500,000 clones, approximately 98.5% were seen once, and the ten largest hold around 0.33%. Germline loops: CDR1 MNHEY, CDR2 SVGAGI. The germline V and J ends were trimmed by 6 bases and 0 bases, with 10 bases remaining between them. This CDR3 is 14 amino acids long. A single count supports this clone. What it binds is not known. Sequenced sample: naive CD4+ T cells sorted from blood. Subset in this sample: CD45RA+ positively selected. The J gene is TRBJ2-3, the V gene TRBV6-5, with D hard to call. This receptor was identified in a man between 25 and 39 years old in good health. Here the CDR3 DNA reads TGTGCCAGCAGAAACCACCTCAGCACAGATACGCAGTATTTT. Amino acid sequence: CASRNHLSTDTQYF.